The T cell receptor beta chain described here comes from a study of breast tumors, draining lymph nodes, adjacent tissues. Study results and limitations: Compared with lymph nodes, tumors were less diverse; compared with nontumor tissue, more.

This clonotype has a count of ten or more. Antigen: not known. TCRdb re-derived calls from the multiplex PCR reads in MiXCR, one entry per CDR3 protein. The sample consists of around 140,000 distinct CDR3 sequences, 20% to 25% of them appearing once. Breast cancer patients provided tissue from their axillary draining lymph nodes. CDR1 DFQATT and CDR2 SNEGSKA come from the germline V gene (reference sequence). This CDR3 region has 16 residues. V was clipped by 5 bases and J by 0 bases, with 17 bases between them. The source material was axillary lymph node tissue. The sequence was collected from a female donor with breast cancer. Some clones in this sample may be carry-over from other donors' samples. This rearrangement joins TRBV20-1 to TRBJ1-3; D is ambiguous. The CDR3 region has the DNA TGCAGTGCTGCCCTAGAGGGAAGATTCTCTGGAAACACCATATATTTT. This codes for CSAALEGRFSGNTIYF.